This TCR beta chain derives from a study of spatial heterogeneity in lung cancer. The germline gives CDR1 SQVTM, CDR2 ANQGSEA. With V trimmed by 3 bases and J by 3 bases, 6 bases remained unmatched. The CDR3 has 14 amino acids. This clonotype was counted many times. Time point: sample taken at primary tumor resection. Sequencing covered unsorted whole RNA taken from tumor, nontumor lung or frozen PBMC. MiXCR, run by TCRdb on the 5' RACE reads, gives a single entry per CDR3 protein. The data contain 70,000 to 90,000 distinct CDR3 sequences, roughly 14% of them singletons. The rearrangement uses TRBV29-1 and TRBJ2-3; 7 bases fit TRBD2. The TCR comes from a male donor with early-stage non-small cell lung cancer. This specimen was PBMCs, taken at surgery. The CDR3 protein is CSVDLAGVTDTQYF. The DNA for the CDR3 is TGCAGCGTTGATTTGGCGGGAGTTACAGATACGCAGTATTTT.